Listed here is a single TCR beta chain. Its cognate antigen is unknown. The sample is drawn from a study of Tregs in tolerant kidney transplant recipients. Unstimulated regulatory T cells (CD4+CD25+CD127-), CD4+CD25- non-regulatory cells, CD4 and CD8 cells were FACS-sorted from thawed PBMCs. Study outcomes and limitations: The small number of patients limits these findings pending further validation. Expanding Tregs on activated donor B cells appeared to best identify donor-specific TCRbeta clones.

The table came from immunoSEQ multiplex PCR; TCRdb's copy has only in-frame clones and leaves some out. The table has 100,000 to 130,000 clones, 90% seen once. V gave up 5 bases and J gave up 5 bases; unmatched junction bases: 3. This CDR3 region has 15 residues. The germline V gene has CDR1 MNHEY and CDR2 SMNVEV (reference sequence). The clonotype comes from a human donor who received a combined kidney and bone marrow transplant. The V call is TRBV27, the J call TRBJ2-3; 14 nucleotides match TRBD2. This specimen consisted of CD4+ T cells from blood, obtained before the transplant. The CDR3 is CASSQGLAGVDTQYF. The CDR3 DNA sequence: TGTGCCAGCAGTCAGGGACTAGCGGGAGTAGATACGCAGTATTTT.